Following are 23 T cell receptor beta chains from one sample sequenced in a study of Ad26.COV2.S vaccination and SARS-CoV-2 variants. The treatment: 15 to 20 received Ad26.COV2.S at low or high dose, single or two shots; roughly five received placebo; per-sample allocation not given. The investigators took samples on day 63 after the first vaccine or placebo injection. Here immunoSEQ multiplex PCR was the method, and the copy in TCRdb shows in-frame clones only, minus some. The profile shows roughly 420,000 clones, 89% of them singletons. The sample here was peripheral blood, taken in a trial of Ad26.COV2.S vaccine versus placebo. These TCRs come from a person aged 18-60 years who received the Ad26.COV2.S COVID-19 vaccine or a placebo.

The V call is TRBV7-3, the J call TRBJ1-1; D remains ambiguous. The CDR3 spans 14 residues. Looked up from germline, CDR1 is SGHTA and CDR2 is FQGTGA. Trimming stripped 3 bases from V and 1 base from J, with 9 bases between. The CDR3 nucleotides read TGTGCCAGCAGCTTGGGTTTAGGGAACACTGAAGCTTTCTTT. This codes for CASSLGLGNTEAFF.

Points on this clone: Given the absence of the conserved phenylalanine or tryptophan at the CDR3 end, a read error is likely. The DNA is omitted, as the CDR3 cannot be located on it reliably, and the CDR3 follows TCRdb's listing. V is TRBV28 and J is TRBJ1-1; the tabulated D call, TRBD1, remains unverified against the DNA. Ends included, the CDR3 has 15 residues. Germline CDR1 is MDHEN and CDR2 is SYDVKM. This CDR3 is CASSTTPDRNQHSFG.

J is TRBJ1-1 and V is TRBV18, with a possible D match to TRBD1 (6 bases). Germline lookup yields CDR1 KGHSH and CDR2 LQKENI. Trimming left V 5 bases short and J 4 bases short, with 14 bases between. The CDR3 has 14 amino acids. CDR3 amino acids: CASSWGGALTEAFF. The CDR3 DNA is TGTGCCAGCTCATGGGGGGGGGCTCTCACTGAAGCTTTCTTT.

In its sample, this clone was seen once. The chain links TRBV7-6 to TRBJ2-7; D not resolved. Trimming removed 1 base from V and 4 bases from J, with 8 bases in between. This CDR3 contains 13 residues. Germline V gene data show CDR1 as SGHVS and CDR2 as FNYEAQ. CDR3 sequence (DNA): TGTGCCAGCAGCTTAGAATCGCCTTACGAGCAGTACTTC. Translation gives CASSLESPYEQYF.

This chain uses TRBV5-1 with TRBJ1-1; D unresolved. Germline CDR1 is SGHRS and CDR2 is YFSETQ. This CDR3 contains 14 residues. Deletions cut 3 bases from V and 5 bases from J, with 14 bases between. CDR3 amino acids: CASSSANESTEAFF. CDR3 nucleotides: TGCGCCAGCAGCTCCGCCAATGAGTCGACTGAAGCTTTCTTT.

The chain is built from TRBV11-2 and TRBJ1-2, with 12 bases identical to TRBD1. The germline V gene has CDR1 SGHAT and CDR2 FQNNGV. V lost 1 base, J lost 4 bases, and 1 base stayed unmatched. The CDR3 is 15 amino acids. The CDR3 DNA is TGTGCCAGCAGCTTAGCGGGACAGGGGGCCTATGGCTACACCTTC. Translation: CASSLAGQGAYGYTF. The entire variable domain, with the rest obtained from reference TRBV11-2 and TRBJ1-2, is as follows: EAGVAQSPRYKIIEKRQSVAFWCNPISGHATLYWYQQILGQGPKLLIQFQNNGVVDDSQLPKDRFSAERLKGVDSTLKIQPAKLEDSAVYLCASSLAGQGAYGYTFGSGTRLTVV.

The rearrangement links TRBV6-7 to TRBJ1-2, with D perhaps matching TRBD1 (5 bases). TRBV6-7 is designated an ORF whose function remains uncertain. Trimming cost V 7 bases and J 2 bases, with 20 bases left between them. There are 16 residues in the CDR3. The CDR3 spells CASIPQTDLGNYGYTF. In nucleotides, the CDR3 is TGTGCCAGCATCCCCCAGACAGATCTCGGCAACTATGGCTACACCTTC.

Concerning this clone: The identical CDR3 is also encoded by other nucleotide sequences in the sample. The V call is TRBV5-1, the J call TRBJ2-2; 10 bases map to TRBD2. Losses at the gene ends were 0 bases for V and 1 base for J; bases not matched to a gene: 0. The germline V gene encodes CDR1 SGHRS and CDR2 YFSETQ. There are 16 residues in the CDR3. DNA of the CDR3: TGCGCCAGCAGCTTGGCTAGCGGGGGGAACACCGGGGAGCTGTTTTTT. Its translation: CASSLASGGNTGELFF. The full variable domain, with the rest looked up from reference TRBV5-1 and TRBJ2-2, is KAGVTQTPRYLIKTRGQQVTLSCSPISGHRSVSWYQQTPGQGLQFLFEYFSETQRNKGNFPGRFSGRQFSNSRSEMNVSTLELGDSALYLCASSLASGGNTGELFFGEGSRLTVL.

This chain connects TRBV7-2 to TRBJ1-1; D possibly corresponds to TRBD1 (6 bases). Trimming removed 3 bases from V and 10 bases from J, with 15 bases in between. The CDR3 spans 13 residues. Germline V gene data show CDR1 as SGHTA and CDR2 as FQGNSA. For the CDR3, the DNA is TGTGCCAGCAGCTTTGGACAGTACGAAGGAGCTTTCTTT. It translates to CASSFGQYEGAFF. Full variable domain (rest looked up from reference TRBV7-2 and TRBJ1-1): GAGVSQSPSNKVTEKGKDVELRCDPISGHTALYWYRQSLGQGLEFLIYFQGNSAPDKSGLPSDRFSAERTGGSVSTLTIQRTQQEDSAVYLCASSFGQYEGAFFGQGTRLTVV.

The CDR3: CATKRPGTMGEQFF. CDR3 in DNA: TGTGCCACCAAAAGACCGGGTACGATGGGCGAGCAGTTCTTC. The J gene is TRBJ2-1, the V gene TRBV19, with unresolved D. Germline-derived CDR1 and CDR2 are LNHDA and SQIVND (reference sequence). V was cut by 10 bases and J by 10 bases, with 23 bases left in between. The CDR3 contains 14 residues.

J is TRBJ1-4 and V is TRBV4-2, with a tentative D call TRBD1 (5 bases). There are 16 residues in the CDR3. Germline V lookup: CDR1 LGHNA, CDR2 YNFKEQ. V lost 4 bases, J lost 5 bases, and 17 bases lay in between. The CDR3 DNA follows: TGTGCCAGCAGCCCCTCCAGACAGCTGACGAATGAAAAACTGTTTTTT. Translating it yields CASSPSRQLTNEKLFF.

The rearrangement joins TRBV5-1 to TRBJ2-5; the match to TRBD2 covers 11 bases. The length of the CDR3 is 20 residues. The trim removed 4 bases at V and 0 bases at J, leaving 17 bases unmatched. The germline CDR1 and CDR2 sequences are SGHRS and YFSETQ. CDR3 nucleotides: TGCGCCAGCAGCGGTACCCCTCAAACTAGCGGGGGTCAGTACCAAGAGACCCAGTACTTC. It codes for CASSGTPQTSGGQYQETQYF.

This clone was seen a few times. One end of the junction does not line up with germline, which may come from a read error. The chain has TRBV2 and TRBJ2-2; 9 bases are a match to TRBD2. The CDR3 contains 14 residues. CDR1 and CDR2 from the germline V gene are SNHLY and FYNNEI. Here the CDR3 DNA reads TGTGCCAGCAGGGAAGCGGGGGGCACCGGGGAGCTGTTTTTT. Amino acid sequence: CASREAGGTGELFF. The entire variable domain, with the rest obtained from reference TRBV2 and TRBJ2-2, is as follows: EPEVTQTPSHQVTQMGQEVILRCVPISNHLYFYWYRQILGQKVEFLVSFYNNEISEKSEIFDDQFSVERPDGSNFTLKIRSTKLEDSAMYFCASREAGGTGELFFGEGSRLTVL.

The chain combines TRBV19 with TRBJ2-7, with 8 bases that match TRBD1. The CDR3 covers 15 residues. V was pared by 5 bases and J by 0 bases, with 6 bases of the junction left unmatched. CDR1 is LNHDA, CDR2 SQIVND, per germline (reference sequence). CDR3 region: CASSLRTGSSYEQYF. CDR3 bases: TGTGCCAGTAGTCTGCGGACAGGGAGCTCCTACGAGCAGTACTTC.

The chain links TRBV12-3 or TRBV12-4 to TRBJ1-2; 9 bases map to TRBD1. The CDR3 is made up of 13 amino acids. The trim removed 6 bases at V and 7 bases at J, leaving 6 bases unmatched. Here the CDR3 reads CASSLTGGGGYTF. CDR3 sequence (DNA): TGTGCCAGCAGCCTCACAGGGGGCGGTGGCTACACCTTC.

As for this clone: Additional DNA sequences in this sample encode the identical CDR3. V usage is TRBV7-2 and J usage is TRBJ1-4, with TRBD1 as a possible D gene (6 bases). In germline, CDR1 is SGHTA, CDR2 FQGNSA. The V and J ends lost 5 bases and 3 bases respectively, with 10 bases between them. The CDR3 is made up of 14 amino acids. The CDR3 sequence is CASSRTGSNEKLFF. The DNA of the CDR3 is TGTGCCAGCAGCCGTACAGGGTCTAATGAAAAACTGTTTTTT.

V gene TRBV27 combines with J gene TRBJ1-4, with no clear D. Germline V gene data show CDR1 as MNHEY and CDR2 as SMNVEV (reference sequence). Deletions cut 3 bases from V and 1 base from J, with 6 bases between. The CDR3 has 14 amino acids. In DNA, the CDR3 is TGTGCCAGCAGTTTGTCCGAAACTAATGAAAAACTGTTTTTT. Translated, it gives CASSLSETNEKLFF.

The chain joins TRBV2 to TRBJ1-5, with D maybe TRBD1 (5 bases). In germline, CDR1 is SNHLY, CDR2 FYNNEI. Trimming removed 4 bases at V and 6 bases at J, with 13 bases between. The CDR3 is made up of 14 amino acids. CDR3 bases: TGTGCCAGCAGTGTGGCCAGGGCCCCTCAGCCCCAGCATTTT. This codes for CASSVARAPQPQHF.

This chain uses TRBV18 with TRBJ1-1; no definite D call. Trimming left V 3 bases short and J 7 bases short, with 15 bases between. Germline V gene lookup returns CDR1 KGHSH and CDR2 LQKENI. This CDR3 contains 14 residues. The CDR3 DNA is TGTGCCAGCTCACCTATAGCGGGCGAGGGTGAAGCTTTCTTT. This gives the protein CASSPIAGEGEAFF.

The CDR3 sequence: CASSRAYSYEQYF. CDR3 DNA: TGCGCCAGCAGCCGAGCCTACTCCTACGAGCAGTACTTC. V usage is TRBV4-1 and J usage is TRBJ2-7, with no clear D. This CDR3 has 13 residues. Trimming left V 4 bases short and J 0 bases short, with 7 bases between. From germline, CDR1 is MGHRA and CDR2 YSYEKL.

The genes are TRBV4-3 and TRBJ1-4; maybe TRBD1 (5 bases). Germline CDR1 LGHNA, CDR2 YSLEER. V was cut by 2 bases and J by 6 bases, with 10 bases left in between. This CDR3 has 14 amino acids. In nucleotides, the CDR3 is TGCGCCAGCAGCCAAACCGGGACTTATGAAAAACTGTTTTTT. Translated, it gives CASSQTGTYEKLFF.

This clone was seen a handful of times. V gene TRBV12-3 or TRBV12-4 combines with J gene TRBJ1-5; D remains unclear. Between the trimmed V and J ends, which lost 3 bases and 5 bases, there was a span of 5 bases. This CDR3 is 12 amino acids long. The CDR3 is CASSFGDQPQHF. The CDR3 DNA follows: TGTGCCAGCAGTTTCGGGGATCAGCCCCAGCATTTT.

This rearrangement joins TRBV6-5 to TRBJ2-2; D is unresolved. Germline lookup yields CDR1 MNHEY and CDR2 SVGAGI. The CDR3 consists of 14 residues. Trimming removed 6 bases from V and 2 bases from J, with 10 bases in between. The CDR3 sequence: CASRNGPNTGELFF. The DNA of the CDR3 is TGTGCCAGCAGGAATGGTCCAAACACCGGGGAGCTGTTTTTT.